This T cell receptor (beta chain) emerged from a study of blood T cells in healthy people across ages. A second roughly 7 to 12 cycle PCR used barcoded and J-beta primers. One entry per CDR3 protein, called by TCRdb with MiXCR from the 5' RACE reads. Among over 950,000 distinct CDR3 sequences listed, 45% to 60% were seen once. The specimen was blood. The receptor comes from a woman aged 55-70 years in good health.

CDR3 bases: TGCAGCGTTGAAGGGGCCCGCCTCAACATCAACGAGCAGTACTTC. It encodes CSVEGARLNINEQYF. This chain joins TRBV29-1 and TRBJ2-5; D uncertain. The J call could be wrong; TRBJ2-7 is a better fit for the DNA end. CDR1 SQVTM and CDR2 ANQGSEA come from the germline V gene. This CDR3 is 15 amino acids long.